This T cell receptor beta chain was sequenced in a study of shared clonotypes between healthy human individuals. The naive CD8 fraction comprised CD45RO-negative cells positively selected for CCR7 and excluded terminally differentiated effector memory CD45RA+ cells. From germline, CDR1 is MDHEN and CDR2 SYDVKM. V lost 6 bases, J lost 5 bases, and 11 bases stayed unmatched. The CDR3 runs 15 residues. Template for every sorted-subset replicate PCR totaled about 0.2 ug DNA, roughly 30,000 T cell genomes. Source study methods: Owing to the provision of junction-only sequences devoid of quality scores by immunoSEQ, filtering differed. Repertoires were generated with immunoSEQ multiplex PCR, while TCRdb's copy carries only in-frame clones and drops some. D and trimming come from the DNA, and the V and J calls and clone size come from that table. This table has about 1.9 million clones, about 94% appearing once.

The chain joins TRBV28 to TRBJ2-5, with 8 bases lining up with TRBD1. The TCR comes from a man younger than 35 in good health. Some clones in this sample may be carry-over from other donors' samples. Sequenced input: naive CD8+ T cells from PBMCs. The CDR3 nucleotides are TGTGCCAGCAGCAACCACGGACAGGGTCAGGAGACCCAGTACTTC. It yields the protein CASSNHGQGQETQYF.